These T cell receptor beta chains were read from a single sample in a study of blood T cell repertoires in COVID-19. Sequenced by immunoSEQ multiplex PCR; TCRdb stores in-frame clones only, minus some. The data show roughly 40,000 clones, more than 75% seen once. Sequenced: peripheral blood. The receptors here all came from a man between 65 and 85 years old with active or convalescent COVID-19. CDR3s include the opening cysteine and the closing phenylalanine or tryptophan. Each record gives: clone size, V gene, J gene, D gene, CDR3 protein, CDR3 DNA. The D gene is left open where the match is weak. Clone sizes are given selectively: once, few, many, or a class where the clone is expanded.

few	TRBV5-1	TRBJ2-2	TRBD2	CASSWGASGGNTGELFF	TGCGCCAGCAGCTGGGGAGCCAGCGGGGGGAACACCGGGGAGCTGTTTTTT
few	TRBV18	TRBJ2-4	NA	CASSQPNFDSMLAKNIQYF	TGTGCCAGCTCGCAGCCTAACTTTGACAGCATGTTAGCCAAAAACATTCAGTACTTC
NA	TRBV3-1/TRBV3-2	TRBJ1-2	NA	CASSQVVNAGAHGYTF	TGTGCCAGCAGCCAAGTAGTCAATGCGGGGGCTCATGGCTACACCTTC
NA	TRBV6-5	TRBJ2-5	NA	CASTRDSSRETQYF	TGTGCCAGCACCCGGGACTCGTCGCGAGAGACCCAGTACTTC
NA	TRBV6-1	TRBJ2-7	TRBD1	CASSEGTGSAGHRSYEQYF	TGTGCCAGCAGTGAGGGGACAGGCTCCGCGGGCCACCGTTCCTACGAGCAGTACTTC
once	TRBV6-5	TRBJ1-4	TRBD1	CASRMSGTVNEKLFF	TGTGCCAGCAGAATGTCCGGGACAGTGAACGAAAAACTGTTTTTT
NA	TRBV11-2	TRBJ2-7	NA	CASRPVLHSYEQYF	TGTGCCAGCAGACCGGTCCTTCACTCCTACGAGCAGTACTTC
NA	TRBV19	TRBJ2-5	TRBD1	CASSARQGETQYF	TGTGCCAGTAGTGCGAGACAGGGGGAGACCCAGTACTTC
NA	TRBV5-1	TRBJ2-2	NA	CASSRDSHTGELFF	TGCGCCAGCAGCAGGGACTCCCACACCGGGGAGCTGTTTTTT
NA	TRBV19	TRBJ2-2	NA	CASSIGPRNTGELFF	TGTGCCAGTAGTATAGGGCCCAGAAACACCGGGGAGCTGTTTTTT
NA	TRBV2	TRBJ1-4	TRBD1	CASRLGQGSFSNEKLFF	TGTGCCAGCAGATTAGGACAGGGGTCTTTTTCTAATGAAAAACTGTTTTTT
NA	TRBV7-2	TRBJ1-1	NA	CASSGGVVTEAFF	TGTGCCAGCAGCGGGGGGGTGGTCACTGAAGCTTTCTTT
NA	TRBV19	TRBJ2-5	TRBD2	CASSRGLAGSETQYF	TGTGCCAGTAGTAGAGGGCTAGCGGGGTCTGAGACCCAGTACTTC
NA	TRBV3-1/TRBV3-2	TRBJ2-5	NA	CASSQGEKTQYF	TGTGCCAGCAGCCAAGGAGAGAAGACCCAGTACTTC
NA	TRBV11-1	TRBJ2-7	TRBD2	CASSPGLGLIYEQYF	TGTGCCAGCAGCCCAGGACTAGGGTTGATCTACGAGCAGTACTTC
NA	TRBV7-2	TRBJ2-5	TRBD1	CASSLDQGAETQYF	TGTGCCAGCAGCTTAGACCAGGGGGCGGAGACCCAGTACTTC
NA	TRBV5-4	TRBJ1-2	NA	CASSLGRDGGYTF	TGTGCCAGCAGCTTGGGGAGGGACGGGGGCTACACCTTC
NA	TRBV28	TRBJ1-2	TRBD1	CASSPYQGAVGSYDGYTF	TGTGCCAGCAGTCCGTATCAGGGGGCGGTAGGGTCGTACGATGGCTACACCTTC
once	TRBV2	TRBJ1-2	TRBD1	CASSEVTGYGYTF	TGTGCCAGCAGTGAAGTGACAGGGTATGGCTACACCTTC
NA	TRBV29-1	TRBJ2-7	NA	CSVSSQGYEQYF	TGCAGCGTTTCGTCCCAGGGCTACGAGCAGTACTTC
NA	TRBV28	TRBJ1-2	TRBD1	CASSLGGQNYGYTF	TGTGCCAGCAGTTTAGGGGGACAGAACTATGGCTACACCTTC
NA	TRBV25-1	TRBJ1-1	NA	CASTKQENTEAFF	TGTGCCAGCACCAAACAGGAGAACACTGAAGCTTTCTTT
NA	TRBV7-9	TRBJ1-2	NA	CASSYPFRGAAGGYTF	TGTGCCAGCAGTTACCCCTTCCGGGGGGCCGCGGGTGGCTACACCTTC
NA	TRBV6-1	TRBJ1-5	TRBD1	CASSWTGEQPQHF	TGTGCCAGCAGTTGGACAGGGGAACAGCCCCAGCATTTT
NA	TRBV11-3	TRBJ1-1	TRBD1	CASSWTGDTEAFF	TGTGCCAGCAGCTGGACAGGGGATACTGAAGCTTTCTTT
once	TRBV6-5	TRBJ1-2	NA	CASRTDGAYGYTF	TGTGCCAGCCGGACAGATGGGGCTTATGGCTACACCTTC
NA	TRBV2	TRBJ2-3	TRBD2	CASSSGLAGGREDTQYF	TGTGCCAGCAGCTCCGGACTAGCGGGGGGGCGTGAAGATACGCAGTATTTT
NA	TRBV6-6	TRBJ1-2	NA	CASSPSSVNYGYTF	TGTGCCAGCAGCCCCTCCTCAGTAAACTATGGCTACACCTTC
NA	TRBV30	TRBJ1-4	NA	CAWSVLGKLFF	TGTGCCTGGAGTGTACTAGGAAAACTGTTTTTT
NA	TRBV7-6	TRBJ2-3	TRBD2	CASSLFSPAGGSTDTQYF	TGTGCCAGCAGCTTATTTTCCCCAGCGGGGGGGAGCACAGATACGCAGTATTTT
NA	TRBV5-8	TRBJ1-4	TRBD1	CASSSGQGLSEKLFF	TGTGCCAGCAGCTCCGGACAGGGGTTAAGTGAAAAACTGTTTTTT
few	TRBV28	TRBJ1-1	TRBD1	CASSLIGQGHTEAFF	TGTGCCAGCAGTTTAATCGGACAGGGCCACACTGAAGCTTTCTTT
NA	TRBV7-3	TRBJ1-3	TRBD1	CASSLGQGTGNTIYF	TGTGCCAGCAGCCTCGGACAGGGGACTGGAAACACCATATATTTT
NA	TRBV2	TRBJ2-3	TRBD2	CASSGRGVDTQYF	TGTGCCAGCAGCGGACGGGGGGTTGATACGCAGTATTTT
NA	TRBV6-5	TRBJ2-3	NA	CASVPREKTDTQYF	TGTGCCAGCGTCCCCCGAGAGAAGACAGATACGCAGTATTTT
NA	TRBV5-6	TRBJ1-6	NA	CASSLAGAGHNSPLHF	TGTGCCAGCAGCTTGGCAGGGGCCGGCCATAATTCACCCCTCCACTTT
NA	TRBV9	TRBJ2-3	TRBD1	CASSPSIGFSGTGASDTQYF	TGTGCCAGCAGCCCTTCTATTGGTTTTTCCGGGACAGGTGCATCCGATACGCAGTATTTT
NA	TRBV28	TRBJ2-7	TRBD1	CASERTGTYEQYF	TGTGCCAGCGAGCGGACAGGGACCTACGAGCAGTACTTC
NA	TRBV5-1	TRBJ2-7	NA	CASGGGAAPYEQYF	TGCGCCAGCGGAGGGGGCGCCGCCCCCTACGAGCAGTACTTC
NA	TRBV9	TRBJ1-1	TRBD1	CASSRGTGYMAFF	TGTGCCAGCAGCCGCGGGACAGGATATATGGCTTTCTTT
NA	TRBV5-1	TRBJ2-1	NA	CASSSAGLGVPEQFF	TGCGCCAGCAGCTCGGCAGGGTTGGGCGTCCCTGAGCAGTTCTTC
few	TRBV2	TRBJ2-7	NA	CASKVGRSSYEQYF	TGTGCCAGCAAGGTGGGTAGGAGCTCCTACGAGCAGTACTTC
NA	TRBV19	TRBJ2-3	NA	CASSIQDIYSDTQYF	TGTGCCAGTAGTATACAGGATATATACTCGGATACGCAGTATTTT
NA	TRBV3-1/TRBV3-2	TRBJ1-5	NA	CASSQDRGIGNQPQHF	TGTGCCAGCAGCCAAGATAGAGGGATCGGCAATCAGCCCCAGCATTTT
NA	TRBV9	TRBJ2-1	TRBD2	CASSDLAGGNYNEQFF	TGTGCCAGCAGCGATCTAGCGGGGGGGAACTACAATGAGCAGTTCTTC
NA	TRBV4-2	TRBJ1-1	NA	CASSPQGGNTEAFF	TGTGCCAGCAGCCCCCAGGGAGGGAACACTGAAGCTTTCTTT
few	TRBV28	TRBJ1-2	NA	CASSQPGYGYTF	TGTGCCAGCAGTCAACCCGGCTATGGCTACACCTTC
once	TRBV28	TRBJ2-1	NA	CASTRGGASRNEQFF	TGTGCCAGCACCAGAGGCGGGGCTAGTAGGAATGAGCAGTTCTTC
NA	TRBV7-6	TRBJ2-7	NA	CASSPQGLVEQYF	TGTGCCAGCAGCCCCCAGGGGCTTGTCGAGCAGTACTTC
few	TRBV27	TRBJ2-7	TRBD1	CASRAGTGAYEQYF	TGTGCCAGTAGAGCCGGGACAGGGGCCTACGAGCAGTACTTC
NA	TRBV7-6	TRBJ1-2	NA	CASSLGSYGGAGHGYTF	TGTGCCAGCAGCTTAGGGTCTTATGGGGGCGCTGGACATGGCTACACCTTC
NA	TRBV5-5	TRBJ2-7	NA	CASSHRPLLQTPYEQYF	TGTGCCAGCAGCCACCGACCTCTGCTTCAGACACCCTACGAGCAGTACTTC
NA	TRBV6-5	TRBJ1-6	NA	CATTGFLGSPLHF	TGTGCCACTACAGGGTTCTTGGGCTCACCCCTCCACTTT
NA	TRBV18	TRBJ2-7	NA	CASSPPTGTYEQYF	TGTGCCAGCTCACCACCGACCGGGACCTACGAGCAGTACTTC
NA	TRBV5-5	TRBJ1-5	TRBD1	CASSATGDSNQPQHF	TGTGCCAGCAGCGCCACAGGGGACAGCAATCAGCCCCAGCATTTT
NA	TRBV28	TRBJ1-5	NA	CASSLGAFGRGNQPQHF	TGTGCCAGCAGTTTAGGGGCATTCGGGAGGGGCAATCAGCCCCAGCATTTT
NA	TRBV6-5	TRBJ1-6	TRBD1	CASRATGSGNSPLHF	TGTGCCAGCAGAGCGACAGGGTCCGGCAATTCACCCCTCCACTTT